This T cell receptor (beta chain) came from a study of response to subunit inactivated influenza vaccine (dated by TCRdb to the late 2010s). With respect to the entire study: The study used deep quantitative T cell receptor repertoire profiling to track responses to a trivalent subunit inactivated influenza vaccine. The paper's findings and limits, for the study overall: The authors suggested that each seasonal influenza vaccination may recruit only a limited number of new T cells.

CDR1 and CDR2 were assigned from the germline V gene as MNHNS and SASEGT. Trimming removed 5 bases from V and 1 base from J, leaving 12 bases between the germline ends. From the cysteine through the phenylalanine, the CDR3 covers 14 amino acids. The CDR3 DNA has 42 bases and is translated from base 1. Turning to this clonotype: It lacks a known antigen. Base qualities are not at hand, and no much larger clone is one base apart.

The library came from RT-PCR. Reads for this sample came from an Illumina HiSeq 2500. The public reads were reprocessed in TCRdb via fastp at Q25 and MiXCR, keeping in-frame beta chains. Every distinct CDR3 protein forms one entry, paired with its most common genes and DNA. The sample records fewer than 550,000 distinct CDR3 sequences, about 25% of which are singletons. The ten largest account for over 1.5% of the sample. The sequencing here drew on CD4+ T cells sorted from PBMCs, taken around 5 days after vaccination. The receptor was derived from a man aged 50 or older who received an inactivated influenza vaccine. Donor details come from another sample of the same person, matched by shared clones. The V and J genes are TRBV6-1 and TRBJ2-7; TRBD2 is possibly the D segment (5 matching bases). The CDR3 in this case is CASSPRVHSYEQYF. At the DNA level, the sequence is TGTGCCAGCAGTCCGAGGGTGCATTCCTACGAGCAGTACTTC.